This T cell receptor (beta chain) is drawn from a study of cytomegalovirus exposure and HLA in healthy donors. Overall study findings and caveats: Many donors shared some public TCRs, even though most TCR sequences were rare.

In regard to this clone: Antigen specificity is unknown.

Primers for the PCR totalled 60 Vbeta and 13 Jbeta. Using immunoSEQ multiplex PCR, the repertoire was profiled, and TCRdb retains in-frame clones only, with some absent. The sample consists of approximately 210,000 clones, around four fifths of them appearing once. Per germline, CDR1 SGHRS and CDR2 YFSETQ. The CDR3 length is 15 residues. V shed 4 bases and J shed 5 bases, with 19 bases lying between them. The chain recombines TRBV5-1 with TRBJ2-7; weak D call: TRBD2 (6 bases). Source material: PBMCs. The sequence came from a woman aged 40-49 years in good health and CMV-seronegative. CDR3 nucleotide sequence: TGCGCCAGCAGCCCGGGACTGGGGGACCAACACGAGCAGTACTTC. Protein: CASSPGLGDQHEQYF.